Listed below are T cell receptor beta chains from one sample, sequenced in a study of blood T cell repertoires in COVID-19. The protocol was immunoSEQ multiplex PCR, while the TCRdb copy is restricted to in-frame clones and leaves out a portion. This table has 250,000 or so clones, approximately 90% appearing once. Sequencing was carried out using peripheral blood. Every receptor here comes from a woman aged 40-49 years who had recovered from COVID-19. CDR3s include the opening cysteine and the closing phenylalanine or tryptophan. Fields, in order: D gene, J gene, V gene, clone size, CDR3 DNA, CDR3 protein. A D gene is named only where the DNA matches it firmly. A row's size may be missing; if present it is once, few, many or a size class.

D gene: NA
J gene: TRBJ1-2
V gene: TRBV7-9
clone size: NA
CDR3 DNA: TGTGCCAGCAGCCCCGCGGGGGGAGATGGCTACACCTTC
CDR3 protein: CASSPAGGDGYTF

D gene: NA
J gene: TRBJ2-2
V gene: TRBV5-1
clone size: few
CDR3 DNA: TGCGCCAGCAGCTTGGGGCCGAACACCGGGGAGCTGTTTTTT
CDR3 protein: CASSLGPNTGELFF

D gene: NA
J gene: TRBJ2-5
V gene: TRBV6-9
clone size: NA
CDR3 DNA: TGTGCCAGCAGCCGGGGCCTCAAACAGGGTCAGCAAGAGACCCAGTACTTC
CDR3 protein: CASSRGLKQGQQETQYF

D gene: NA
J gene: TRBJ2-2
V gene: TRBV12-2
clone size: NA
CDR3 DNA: TGTGCAAGTCGCCCTGGGGGGGGGTCTTCAGCGGCCCGAATGACCGGGGAGCTGTTTTTT
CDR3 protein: CASRPGGGSSAARMTGELFF

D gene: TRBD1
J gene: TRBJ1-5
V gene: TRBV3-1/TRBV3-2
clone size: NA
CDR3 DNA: TGTGCCAGCAGCCTTGGGACAGATAGCAATCAGCCCCAGCATTTT
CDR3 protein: CASSLGTDSNQPQHF

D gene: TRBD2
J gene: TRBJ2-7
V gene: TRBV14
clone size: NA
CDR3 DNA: TGTGCCAGCAGCCAACCGACTAGCGGGAGGAGCTACGAGCAGTACTTC
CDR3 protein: CASSQPTSGRSYEQYF

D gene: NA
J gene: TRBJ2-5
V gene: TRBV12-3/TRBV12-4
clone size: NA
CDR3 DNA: TGTGCCAGCACCAGGTCAAAAAGCGAGACCCAGTACTTC
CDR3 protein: CASTRSKSETQYF

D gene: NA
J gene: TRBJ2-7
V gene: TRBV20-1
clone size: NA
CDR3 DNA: TGCAGTGCCACCTACTACGAGCAGTACTTC
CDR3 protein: CSATYYEQYF

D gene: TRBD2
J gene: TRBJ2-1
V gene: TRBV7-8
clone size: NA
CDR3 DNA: TGTGCCAGCAGCTTAACGTCTAGCGGGAGTTCCAGAGGTTCCTACAATGAGCAGTTCTTC
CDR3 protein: CASSLTSSGSSRGSYNEQFF

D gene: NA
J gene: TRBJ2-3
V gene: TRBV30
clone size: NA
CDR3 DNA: TGTGCCTGGAAAGAGCTGGATACGCAGTATTTT
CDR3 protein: CAWKELDTQYF

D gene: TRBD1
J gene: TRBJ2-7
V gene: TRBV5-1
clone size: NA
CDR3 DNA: TGCGCCAGCAGCCCGACAGGGCCCTACGAGCAGTACTTC
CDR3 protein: CASSPTGPYEQYF

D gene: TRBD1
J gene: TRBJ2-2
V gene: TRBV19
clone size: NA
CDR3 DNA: TGTGCCAGTAGCCGGTCCGGGACAGGCCTTACCGGGGAGCTGTTTTTT
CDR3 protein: CASSRSGTGLTGELFF

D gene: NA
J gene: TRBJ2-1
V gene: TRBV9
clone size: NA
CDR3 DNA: TGTGCCAGCAGCCCAAGGGGGTCCTACAATGAGCAGTTCTTC
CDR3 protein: CASSPRGSYNEQFF

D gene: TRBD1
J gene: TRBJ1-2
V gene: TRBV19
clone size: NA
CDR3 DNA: TGTGCCAGTAGACAGGGGACAAACTATGGCTACACCTTC
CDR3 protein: CASRQGTNYGYTF

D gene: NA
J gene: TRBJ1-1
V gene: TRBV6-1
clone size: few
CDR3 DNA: TGTGCCAGCAGTGAAGTAACTGCATCCACTGAAGCTTTCTTT
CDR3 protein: CASSEVTASTEAFF

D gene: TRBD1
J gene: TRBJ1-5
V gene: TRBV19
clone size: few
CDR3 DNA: TGTGCCACCCGGACAGGGGGCCGGGGTAATCAGCCCCAGCATTTT
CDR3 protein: CATRTGGRGNQPQHF

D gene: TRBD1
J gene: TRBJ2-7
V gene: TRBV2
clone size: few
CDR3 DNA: TGTGCCAGCAGTGAGCGGGCAGGGGGTTCCGAGCAGTACTTC
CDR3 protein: CASSERAGGSEQYF

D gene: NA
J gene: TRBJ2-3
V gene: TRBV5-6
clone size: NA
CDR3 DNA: TGTGCCAGCAGCCGCGGGGGCAGCGGGAACACAGATACGCAGTATTTT
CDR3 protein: CASSRGGSGNTDTQYF

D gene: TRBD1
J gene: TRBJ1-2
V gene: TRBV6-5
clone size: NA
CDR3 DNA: TGTGCCAGCAGTTACTCGGGGACAGGGGGCCACTATGGCTACACCTTC
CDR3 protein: CASSYSGTGGHYGYTF

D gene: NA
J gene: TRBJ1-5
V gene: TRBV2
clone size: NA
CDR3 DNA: TGTGCCAGCAGTGACCGGACAGGCAATCAGCCCCAGCATTTT
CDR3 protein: CASSDRTGNQPQHF

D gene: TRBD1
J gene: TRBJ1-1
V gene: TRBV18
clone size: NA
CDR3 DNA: TGTGCCAGCTCACCACCGAGTAAACAGGGGTCCACTGAAGCTTTCTTT
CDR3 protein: CASSPPSKQGSTEAFF

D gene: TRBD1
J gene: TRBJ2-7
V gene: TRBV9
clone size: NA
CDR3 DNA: TGTGCCAGCAGCGTCGCAGGGACAGGGGGGAACGAGCAGTACTTC
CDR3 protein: CASSVAGTGGNEQYF

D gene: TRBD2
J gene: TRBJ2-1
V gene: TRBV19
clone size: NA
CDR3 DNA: TGTGCCAGTAGTAAGGGCTCACTAGCGGAGCAGTTCTTC
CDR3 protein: CASSKGSLAEQFF

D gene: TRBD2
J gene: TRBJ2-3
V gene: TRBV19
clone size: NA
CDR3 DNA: TGTGCCAGTAGTACCCTCTCCCGGACTAGCGGGACAGATACGCAGTATTTT
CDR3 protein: CASSTLSRTSGTDTQYF

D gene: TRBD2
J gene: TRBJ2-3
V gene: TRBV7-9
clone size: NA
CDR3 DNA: TGTGCCAGCAGCTACAGGACTAGCGGGAGAGAGGCAGATACGCAGTATTTT
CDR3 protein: CASSYRTSGREADTQYF

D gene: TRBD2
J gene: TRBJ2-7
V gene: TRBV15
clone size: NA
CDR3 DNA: TGTGCCACCAGCAGAGATAGGAGCGGGAGGTGGTCCTACGAGCAGTACTTC
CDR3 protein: CATSRDRSGRWSYEQYF

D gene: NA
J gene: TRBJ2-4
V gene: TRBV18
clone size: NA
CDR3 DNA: TGTGCCAGCTCACCACCGGGCAGCCTAGCCAAAAACATTCAGTACTTC
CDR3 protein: CASSPPGSLAKNIQYF

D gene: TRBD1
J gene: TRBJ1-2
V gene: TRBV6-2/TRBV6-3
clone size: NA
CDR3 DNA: TGTGCCAGCAGTTACAACTACGGAGGACAGGGTGTTTCTGGCTACACCTTC
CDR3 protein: CASSYNYGGQGVSGYTF

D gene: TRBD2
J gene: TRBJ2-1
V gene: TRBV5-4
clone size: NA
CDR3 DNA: TGTGCCAGCAGCCCCGGGACTAGCGGGAGTAGAAATGAGCAGTTCTTC
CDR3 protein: CASSPGTSGSRNEQFF

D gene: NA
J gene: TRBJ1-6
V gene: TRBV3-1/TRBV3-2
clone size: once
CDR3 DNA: TGTGCCAGCAGCCAAGCGAGCTCCTATAATTCACCCCTCCACTTT
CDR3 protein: CASSQASSYNSPLHF

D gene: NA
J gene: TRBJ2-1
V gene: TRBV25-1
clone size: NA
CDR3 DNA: TGTGCCAGCAGTGAATACGGGGTAGGTGTCTCCTACAATGAGCAGTTCTTC
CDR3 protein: CASSEYGVGVSYNEQFF

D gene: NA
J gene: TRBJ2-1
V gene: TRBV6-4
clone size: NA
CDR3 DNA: TGTGCCAGCAGTGAATGGGCAAACACCTACAATGAGCAGTTCTTC
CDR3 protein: CASSEWANTYNEQFF

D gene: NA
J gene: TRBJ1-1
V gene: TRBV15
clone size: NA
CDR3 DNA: TGTGCCACCAGCAGAGATAGGGGGACGGGAAACCAAGCTTTCTTT
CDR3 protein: CATSRDRGTGNQAFF

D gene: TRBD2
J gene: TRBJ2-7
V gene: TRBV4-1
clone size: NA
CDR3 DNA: TGCGCCAGCAGCCAAGCCCGAGGGGCCCTAGCGGGAGGGGTGTCCTACGAGCAGTACTTC
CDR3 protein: CASSQARGALAGGVSYEQYF

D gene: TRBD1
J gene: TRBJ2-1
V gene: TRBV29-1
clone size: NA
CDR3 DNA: TGCAGCGTTGGGGGACAGGGATACAATGAGCAGTTCTTC
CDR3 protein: CSVGGQGYNEQFF

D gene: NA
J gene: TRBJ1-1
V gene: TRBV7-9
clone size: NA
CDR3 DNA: TGTGCCAGCAGCTCCCGAACCTGGAGGACTGAAGCTTTCTTT
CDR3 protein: CASSSRTWRTEAFF

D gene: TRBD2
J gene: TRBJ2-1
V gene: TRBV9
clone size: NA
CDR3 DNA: TGTGCCAGCAGCGTAGTCGGGCGGGAGGCACACAATGAGCAGTTCTTC
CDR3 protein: CASSVVGREAHNEQFF

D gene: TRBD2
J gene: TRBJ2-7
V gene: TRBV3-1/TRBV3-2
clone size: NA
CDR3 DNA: TGTGCCAGCAGTCCCGGGATGGTAGCGGGAGGGCCCGGGTCCTACGAGCAGTACTTC
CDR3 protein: CASSPGMVAGGPGSYEQYF

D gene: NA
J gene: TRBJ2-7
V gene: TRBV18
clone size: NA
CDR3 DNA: TGTGCCAGCTCACCACGGACAAGCTCCTACGAGCAGTACTTC
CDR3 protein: CASSPRTSSYEQYF

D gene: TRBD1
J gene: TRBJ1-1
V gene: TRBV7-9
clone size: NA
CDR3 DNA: TGTGCCAGCACCCGGGACAGAAGTGCCACTGAAGCTTTCTTT
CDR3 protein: CASTRDRSATEAFF

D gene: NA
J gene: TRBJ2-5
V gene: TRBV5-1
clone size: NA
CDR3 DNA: TGCGCCAGCAGCTCCAAAATTCCCCAAGAGACCCAGTACTTC
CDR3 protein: CASSSKIPQETQYF

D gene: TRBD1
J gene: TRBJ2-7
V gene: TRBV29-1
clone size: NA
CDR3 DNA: TGCAGCGTTGAGAGGGGGCGCGGTAACGAGCAGTACTTC
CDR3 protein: CSVERGRGNEQYF

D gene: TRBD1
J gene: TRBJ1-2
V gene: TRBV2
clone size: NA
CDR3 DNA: TGTGCCAGCAGTAGGGACAGTAGGGACTATGGCTACACCTTC
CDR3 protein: CASSRDSRDYGYTF

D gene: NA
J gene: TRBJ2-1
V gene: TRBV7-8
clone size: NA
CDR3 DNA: TGTGCCAGCAGCCCGGCGGAGAGTTCCTACAATGAGCAGTTCTTC
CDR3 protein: CASSPAESSYNEQFF

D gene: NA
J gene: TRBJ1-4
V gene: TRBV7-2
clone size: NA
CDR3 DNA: TGTGCCAGCGCGCGGGGTACTAATGAAAAACTGTTTTTT
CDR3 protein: CASARGTNEKLFF

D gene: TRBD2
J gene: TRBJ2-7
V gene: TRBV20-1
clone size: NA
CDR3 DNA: TGCAGTGCTACTGAGGTACTAGCGGGAGCCGGCGAGCAGTACTTC
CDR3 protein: CSATEVLAGAGEQYF

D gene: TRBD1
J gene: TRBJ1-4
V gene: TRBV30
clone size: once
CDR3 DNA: TGTGCCTGGAGCCCCGGGACAGGGGATGAAAAACTGTTTTTT
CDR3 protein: CAWSPGTGDEKLFF

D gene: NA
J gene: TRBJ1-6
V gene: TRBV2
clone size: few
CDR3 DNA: TGTGCCAGCAGTGAGGGTAGGGGTTCACCCCTCCACTTT
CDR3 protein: CASSEGRGSPLHF

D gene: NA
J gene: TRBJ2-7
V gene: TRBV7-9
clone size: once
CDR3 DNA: TGTGCCAGCAGCCCCACAGGGAGTTGGGGGATGGCAGAGCAGTACTTC
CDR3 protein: CASSPTGSWGMAEQYF